The 27 T cell receptor beta chains listed next were all sequenced from one sample in a study of T cells in Graves' hyperthyroidism and ophthalmopathy. Researchers amplified the TCR beta CDR3 regions from RNA transcripts. Primed by the HTBI set, a first-round RT-PCR was run on the TCR CDR3. TCRdb ran MiXCR on the multiplex PCR reads and lists one entry per CDR3 protein. The sample lists approximately 300,000 distinct CDR3 sequences, over 15% seen once, with around 58% in the top ten. The sequenced sample consisted of blood. Receptors were obtained from a woman aged 60-75 years with Graves' ophthalmopathy.

This clonotype was seen a few times. This chain joins TRBV9 and TRBJ2-7, with 8 positions matching TRBD2. The CDR3 covers 16 residues. Germline CDR1 SGDLS, CDR2 YYNGEE. With 0 bases clipped from V and 5 bases from J, the junction kept 10 bases outside the gene matches. Here the CDR3 reads CASSVEAGGLVHEQYF. The CDR3, as DNA: TGTGCCAGCAGCGTAGAGGCGGGGGGTTTGGTCCACGAGCAGTACTTC.

The J gene is TRBJ2-5, the V gene TRBV5-1, with D perhaps TRBD2 (6 bases). CDR1 is SGHRS, CDR2 YFSETQ, per germline. Trimming cost V 4 bases and J 4 bases, with 17 bases left between them. This CDR3 is 15 amino acids long. The CDR3 is CASSEGSGYRETQYF. For the CDR3, the DNA is TGCGCCAGCAGCGAAGGAAGCGGGTACCGAGAGACCCAGTACTTC.

The chain is built from TRBV12-3 or TRBV12-4 and TRBJ1-1; tentatively, D is TRBD1 (5 bases). Trimming left V 7 bases short and J 7 bases short, with 16 bases between. This CDR3 region has 13 residues. CDR3 in amino acids: CASIWRQGHEAFF. CDR3 DNA: TGTGCCAGCATCTGGAGGCAGGGTCATGAAGCTTTCTTT.

In this sample, this clonotype turned up a few times. This rearrangement joins TRBV20-1 to TRBJ1-2; D gene uncertain. The V end was cut by 3 bases, the J end by 3 bases, with 8 bases between. The CDR3 covers 12 residues. The germline gives CDR1 DFQATT, CDR2 SNEGSKA (reference sequence). The CDR3 loop reads CSASGLYYGYTF. CDR3 sequence (DNA): TGCAGTGCTAGTGGGCTGTACTATGGCTACACCTTC.

This clonotype was detected a few times. The V and J genes are TRBV20-1 and TRBJ2-1; TRBD1 agrees at 9 bases. The germline V gene has CDR1 DFQATT and CDR2 SNEGSKA (reference sequence). With 3 bases clipped from V and 7 bases from J, the junction kept 13 bases outside the gene matches. CDR3 length: 16 amino acids. This CDR3 is CSASPSGTGIGNEQFF. The CDR3 bases are TGCAGTGCTAGTCCATCCGGGACAGGGATAGGAAATGAGCAGTTCTTC.

Ten or more counts support this clonotype. V usage is TRBV7-2 and J usage is TRBJ1-1; no firm D call. CDR3 size: 17 residues. V was trimmed by 1 base and J by 1 base, leaving 16 bases between them. The germline CDR1 and CDR2 sequences are SGHTA and FQGNSA. CDR3 protein: CASSLGFLGRENTEAFF. The CDR3 nucleotides read TGTGCCAGCAGCTTAGGTTTTCTGGGCAGAGAGAACACTGAAGCTTTCTTT.

The chain couples TRBV19 to TRBJ2-5; 9 bases agree with TRBD1. With 3 bases clipped from V and 2 bases from J, the junction kept 16 bases outside the gene matches. The CDR3 is 19 amino acids. The germline V gene has CDR1 LNHDA and CDR2 SQIVND (reference sequence). CDR3 sequence (DNA): TGTGCCAGTAGTATCCCCCGGACAGGGGATAATAAACGACAAGAGACCCAGTACTTC. It encodes CASSIPRTGDNKRQETQYF.

This clonotype came up many times. The CDR3 is CSVRPPGADEQFF. The CDR3 coding sequence is TGCAGCGTGAGACCTCCGGGGGCCGATGAGCAGTTCTTC. The gene calls are TRBV29-1 and TRBJ2-1, with D possibly called TRBD1 or TRBD2 (6 bases each). V lost 6 bases and J lost 8, with 17 bases in between. Germline V gene lookup returns CDR1 SQVTM and CDR2 ANQGSEA. This CDR3 is built from 13 residues.

As for this clonotype: Given a much more abundant clone one base away, this may be a read error. J is TRBJ2-4 and V is TRBV5-1; the match to TRBD1 covers 9 bases. The CDR3 has 15 amino acids. Germline CDR1 is SGHRS and CDR2 is YFSETQ. The CDR3 DNA reads TGCGCCGGCAGCTGGGGGGACAGGGCCCAAAACATTCAGTACTTC. Its translation is CAGSWGDRAQNIQYF.

This clonotype has at least ten counts. The DNA is omitted, as the CDR3 cannot be located on it reliably, and the CDR3 follows TCRdb's listing. The V call is TRBV5-1, the J call TRBJ1-1. In germline, CDR1 is SGHRS, CDR2 YFSETQ. Both ends counted, the CDR3 spans 14 residues. The CDR3 region is CASSFGSGSTEAFF.

This clonotype appeared many times. The chain recombines TRBV7-2 with TRBJ2-7, with D perhaps matching TRBD2 (6 bases). Germline V lookup: CDR1 SGHTA, CDR2 FQGNSA. This CDR3 has 12 residues. The ends were cut back, 4 bases at V and 7 bases at J, with 11 bases in the middle. The CDR3 DNA follows: TGTGCCAGCAGCTCTCAGGGACTGGAGCAGTACTTC. This translates into CASSSQGLEQYF.

The V gene is TRBV7-2, the J gene TRBJ2-3; D may be TRBD1 or TRBD2 (6 bases each). This CDR3 is 14 amino acids long. V shed 6 bases and J shed 2 bases, with 12 bases lying between them. CDR1 is SGHTA and CDR2 is FQGNSA in the germline V gene. The CDR3 loop is CASSSRGLTDTQYF. DNA of the CDR3: TGTGCCAGCAGTTCACGGGGGCTCACAGATACGCAGTATTTT. The whole variable domain, filled in from reference TRBV7-2 and TRBJ2-3, reads GAGVSQSPSNKVTEKGKDVELRCDPISGHTALYWYRQSLGQGLEFLIYFQGNSAPDKSGLPSDRFSAERTGGSVSTLTIQRTQQEDSAVYLCASSSRGLTDTQYFGPGTRLTVL.

The sample holds a few counts of this clonotype. The chain has TRBV20-1 and TRBJ1-5, with D maybe TRBD1 (5 bases). Germline V gives CDR1 DFQATT, CDR2 SNEGSKA (reference sequence). V lost 3 bases and J 2 bases, leaving 14 bases between the germline ends. This CDR3 has 15 residues. Written as DNA, the CDR3 is TGCAGTGCTAGTGGAGGGGTGGGCGGCAATCAGCCCCAGCATTTT. Amino acids: CSASGGVGGNQPQHF.

The chain combines TRBV2 with TRBJ2-5, with D maybe TRBD1 (6 bases). V was trimmed by 4 bases and J by 5 bases, leaving 14 bases between them. The CDR3 runs 14 residues. Germline V gene lookup returns CDR1 SNHLY and CDR2 FYNNEI. The CDR3 DNA sequence: TGTGCCAGCAGTGCATCAGGGGCTGGGGAGACCCAGTACTTC. Amino acids: CASSASGAGETQYF.

With respect to this clonotype: No conserved phenylalanine or tryptophan ends this CDR3, so it is likely a read error. The chain is built from TRBV12-5 and TRBJ2-5; TRBD1 matches 8 bases. This CDR3 spans 18 amino acids. Germline V gene lookup returns CDR1 LGHNT and CDR2 FRNRAP. With V trimmed by 2 bases and J by 0 bases, 11 bases remained unmatched. CDR3 sequence reads: CASGLPLTGTGHQETQYS. DNA for the CDR3: TGTGCTAGTGGTTTGCCCTTAACCGGGACAGGCCACCAAGAGACCCAGTACTCC.

The count of this clonotype is one. The chain recombines TRBV12-3 or TRBV12-4 with TRBJ2-2; the D call may be TRBD1 or TRBD2 (5 bases each). The CDR3 covers 16 residues. V lost 6 bases and J lost 5, with 19 bases in between. The CDR3 loop reads CASSPSQGGATGELFF. CDR3 in DNA: TGTGCCAGCAGCCCTAGCCAGGGTGGAGCAACCGGGGAGCTGTTTTTT.

There are a few counts of this clonotype. V usage is TRBV6-1 and J usage is TRBJ2-7, with D tentatively TRBD2 (5 bases). The V end was cut by 7 bases, the J end by 3 bases, with 19 bases between. The germline V gene encodes CDR1 MNHNS and CDR2 SASEGT. The CDR3 sequence is 15 residues long. CDR3 in DNA: TGTGCCAGCAATCGACTACTTCTTTTTCTCTACGAGCAGTACTTC. Protein: CASNRLLLFLYEQYF.

V usage is TRBV10-3 and J usage is TRBJ1-1; D unclear. The CDR3 contains 13 residues. The germline V gene has CDR1 ENHRY and CDR2 SYGVKD. V was trimmed by 2 bases and J by 0 bases, leaving 4 bases between them. The CDR3 DNA is TGTGCCATCAGTGAGGATCTGAACACTGAAGCTTTCTTT. Encoded protein: CAISEDLNTEAFF.

This clonotype was found a few times. The gene calls are TRBV20-1 and TRBJ2-2; D ambiguous. Trimming cost V 6 bases and J 0 bases, with 11 bases left between them. The CDR3 runs to 14 residues. Germline CDR1 and CDR2: DFQATT and SNEGSKA (reference sequence). CDR3 in amino acids: CSAEGNANTGELFF. CDR3 in DNA: TGCAGTGCGGAAGGGAACGCGAACACCGGGGAGCTGTTTTTT.

This clonotype was detected ten times or more. The gene calls are TRBV3-1 and TRBJ1-1, with D maybe TRBD1 (5 bases). CDR3 size: 14 residues. The V and J ends lost 4 bases and 1 base respectively, with 10 bases between them. Germline CDR1 LGHDT, CDR2 YNNKEL (reference sequence). The DNA for the CDR3 is TGTGCCAGCAGCCGGGACGACAGGAACACTGAAGCTTTCTTT. Translation gives CASSRDDRNTEAFF. Variable domain in full (rest from reference TRBV3-1 and TRBJ1-1): DTAVSQTPKYLVTQMGNDKSIKCEQNLGHDTMYWYKQDSKKFLKIMFSYNNKELIINETVPNRFSPKSPDKAHLNLHINSLELGDSAVYFCASSRDDRNTEAFFGQGTRLTVV.

This clonotype was observed many times. CDR3: CASSLAGRTENQPQHF. The CDR3 DNA sequence: TGTGCCAGCAGCTTAGCGGGGAGGACGGAGAATCAGCCCCAGCATTTT. This chain links TRBV7-8 with TRBJ1-5; D is unclear. V shed 0 bases and J shed 4 bases, with 13 bases lying between them. Germline V gene lookup returns CDR1 SGHVS and CDR2 FQNEAQ. CDR3 length: 16 residues.

The chain joins TRBV19 to TRBJ1-6; weak D call: TRBD1 (6 bases). This CDR3 has 17 amino acids. V was shortened by 5 bases and J by 0 bases, with 14 bases between the two germline ends. Germline CDR1 reads LNHDA; CDR2 reads SQIVND (reference sequence). The CDR3 region has the DNA TGTGCCAGTAGTCTCAGGACAGTTAGCTCCTATAATTCACCCCTCCACTTT. It specifies CASSLRTVSSYNSPLHF.

This clonotype was recorded many times. This rearrangement joins TRBV27 to TRBJ2-7, with D possibly being TRBD1 (5 bases). Germline CDR1 is MNHEY and CDR2 is SMNVEV (reference sequence). V lost 4 bases to trimming and J lost 4 bases, with 14 bases between them. This CDR3 is built from 14 residues. CDR3 bases: TGTGCCAGCAGTTACCCACAGGCCTTGTACGAGCAGTACTTC. This codes for CASSYPQALYEQYF.

The table lists this clonotype with many counts. The V and J genes are TRBV6-2 or TRBV6-3 and TRBJ2-3; 13 bases line up with TRBD2. The CDR3 has 17 amino acids. Germline values: CDR1 MNHEY, CDR2 SVGEGT. The V and J ends lost 6 bases and 4 bases, in that order; junction bases with no gene match: 10. DNA of the CDR3: TGTGCCAGCAGCCACGGACTAGCGGGAGACGAGGCAGATACGCAGTATTTT. This translates into CASSHGLAGDEADTQYF.

This clonotype was picked up many times. The chain is built from TRBV4-1 and TRBJ1-1; D gene ambiguous. CDR3 length equals 14 residues. Germline-derived CDR1 and CDR2 are MGHRA and YSYEKL. With 1 base removed from V and 4 bases from J, the gap between germline ends came to 10 bases. The CDR3 region has the DNA TGCGCCAGCAGCCAAGCTTCAACGACCACTGAAGCTTTCTTT. It is translated as CASSQASTTTEAFF.

This clonotype was picked up many times. This chain connects TRBV7-8 to TRBJ1-4; D is uncertain. Trimming took 5 bases from V and 3 from J, leaving 4 bases between them. This CDR3 is built from 12 residues. Germline V CDR1 and CDR2: SGHVS, FQNEAQ. The DNA for the CDR3 is TGTGCCAGCAGCGACCCTAATGAAAAACTGTTTTTT. Translating it yields CASSDPNEKLFF.

This clonotype was found a few times. This chain uses TRBV5-4 with TRBJ2-2, with 9 positions matching TRBD2. Germline CDR1 reads SGHNT; CDR2 reads YYREEE (reference sequence). V shed 7 bases and J 7 bases; nucleotides not matched to a gene: 14. The CDR3 runs 16 residues. The CDR3 loop reads CASVDVREGLSGELFF. CDR3 DNA sequence: TGTGCCAGCGTGGATGTGCGGGAGGGCCTGAGCGGGGAGCTGTTTTTT. Together with reference TRBV5-4 and TRBJ2-2, the CDR3 gives the full variable domain: ETGVTQSPTHLIKTRGQQVTLRCSSQSGHNTVSWYQQALGQGPQFIFQYYREEENGRGNFPPRFSGLQFPNYSSELNVNALELDDSALYLCASVDVREGLSGELFFGEGSRLTVL.